These T cell receptor beta chains were read from a single sample in a study of cytomegalovirus exposure and HLA in healthy donors. The protocol was immunoSEQ multiplex PCR, while the TCRdb copy is restricted to in-frame clones and leaves out a portion. The sample records under 150,000 clones, around 80% being singletons. Source material: PBMCs. Source of these receptors: a female donor in good health and CMV-seropositive. Both conserved end residues are part of each CDR3. D genes are given only for firm matches. Some rows have no size entry. The others give once, few or many, or a class for an expanded clone.

cdr3_length: 15; clone_size: -; d_call: TRBD2; j_call: TRBJ2-2; v_call: TRBV6-5; cdr3_nt: TGTGCCAGCAGACGGGACTATTCGAACACCGGGGAGCTGTTTTTT; cdr3_aa: CASRRDYSNTGELFF
cdr3_length: 17; clone_size: -; d_call: TRBD2; j_call: TRBJ2-2; v_call: TRBV7-6; cdr3_nt: TGTGCCAGCAGCCGCGAAAAACGGGGGGGCCGCTCCGGGGAGCTGTTTTTT; cdr3_aa: CASSREKRGGRSGELFF
cdr3_length: 16; clone_size: -; d_call: -; j_call: TRBJ1-1; v_call: TRBV5-1; cdr3_nt: TGCGCCAGCAGCTTGGGACAGGTGATCATGAACACTGAAGCTTTCTTT; cdr3_aa: CASSLGQVIMNTEAFF
cdr3_length: 16; clone_size: once; d_call: TRBD1; j_call: TRBJ2-2; v_call: TRBV11-2; cdr3_nt: TGTGCCAGCAGCTTAGCGACAGGGGGCTACACCGGGGAGCTGTTTTTT; cdr3_aa: CASSLATGGYTGELFF
cdr3_length: 18; clone_size: -; d_call: -; j_call: TRBJ1-5; v_call: TRBV19; cdr3_nt: TGTGCCAGTAGTAATGATTATTCTAGACAGACCGGCTCCCAGCCCCAGCATTTT; cdr3_aa: CASSNDYSRQTGSQPQHF
cdr3_length: 12; clone_size: -; d_call: -; j_call: TRBJ2-1; v_call: TRBV27; cdr3_nt: TGTGCCAGCAGTTTATCGACAGATGAGCAGTTCTTC; cdr3_aa: CASSLSTDEQFF
cdr3_length: 15; clone_size: -; d_call: -; j_call: TRBJ2-5; v_call: TRBV6-1; cdr3_nt: TGTGCCAGCAGTGAGTCGCTAGCGTGTGAAGAGACCCAGTACTTC; cdr3_aa: CASSESLACEETQYF
cdr3_length: 13; clone_size: -; d_call: TRBD1; j_call: TRBJ2-6; v_call: TRBV19; cdr3_nt: TGTGCCAGTAGTACGACAGGGGTCAACGTCCTGACTTTC; cdr3_aa: CASSTTGVNVLTF
cdr3_length: 15; clone_size: -; d_call: -; j_call: TRBJ2-5; v_call: TRBV6-5; cdr3_nt: TGTGCCAGCAGGCCCTCTGGACAGACCCAAGAGACCCAGTACTTC; cdr3_aa: CASRPSGQTQETQYF
cdr3_length: 13; clone_size: -; d_call: -; j_call: TRBJ1-2; v_call: TRBV6-5; cdr3_nt: TGTGCCAGCAGCCTTCGGACATACTATGGCTACACCTTC; cdr3_aa: CASSLRTYYGYTF
cdr3_length: 19; clone_size: -; d_call: -; j_call: TRBJ2-5; v_call: TRBV4-1; cdr3_nt: TGCGCCAGCAGCCAAGGAAGGGCGGGGTCAGGGGGGTACCAAGAGACCCAGTACTTC; cdr3_aa: CASSQGRAGSGGYQETQYF
cdr3_length: 14; clone_size: -; d_call: TRBD1; j_call: TRBJ1-1; v_call: TRBV28; cdr3_nt: TGTGCCAGCATTACAGGGGGTGCGAACACTGAAGCTTTCTTT; cdr3_aa: CASITGGANTEAFF
cdr3_length: 16; clone_size: -; d_call: TRBD1; j_call: TRBJ2-2; v_call: TRBV5-1; cdr3_nt: TGCGCCAGCAGCACGGACAGGGGGCGGTACACCGGGGAGCTGTTTTTT; cdr3_aa: CASSTDRGRYTGELFF
cdr3_length: 13; clone_size: -; d_call: -; j_call: TRBJ1-2; v_call: TRBV18; cdr3_nt: TGTGCCAGCTCAATCGGGGAGAACTATGGCTACACCTTC; cdr3_aa: CASSIGENYGYTF
cdr3_length: 14; clone_size: -; d_call: TRBD1; j_call: TRBJ2-5; v_call: TRBV29-1; cdr3_nt: TGCAGCGTTGACGGACAGGGGGGTATCGGGACCCAGTACTTC; cdr3_aa: CSVDGQGGIGTQYF
cdr3_length: 14; clone_size: -; d_call: TRBD1; j_call: TRBJ2-7; v_call: TRBV9; cdr3_nt: TGTGCCAGCTCGCCGGGACAGGGGGCCTACGAGCAGTACTTC; cdr3_aa: CASSPGQGAYEQYF
cdr3_length: 16; clone_size: -; d_call: -; j_call: TRBJ1-2; v_call: TRBV19; cdr3_nt: TGTGCCAGTACACTCATGGCAGGGAGGCCTCTTTATGGCTACACCTTC; cdr3_aa: CASTLMAGRPLYGYTF
cdr3_length: 17; clone_size: -; d_call: TRBD1; j_call: TRBJ1-1; v_call: TRBV4-1; cdr3_nt: TGCGCCAGCAGCCGTGATAGACAGGGACCCAAGAACACTGAAGCTTTCTTT; cdr3_aa: CASSRDRQGPKNTEAFF
cdr3_length: 13; clone_size: -; d_call: -; j_call: TRBJ1-1; v_call: TRBV6-1; cdr3_nt: TGTGCCAGCAGGGGGACGGGGGACACTGAAGCTTTCTTT; cdr3_aa: CASRGTGDTEAFF
cdr3_length: 15; clone_size: -; d_call: TRBD1; j_call: TRBJ2-6; v_call: TRBV28; cdr3_nt: TGTGCCGCAAGCTCAGGGGGCTCTGGGGCCAACGTCCTGACTTTC; cdr3_aa: CAASSGGSGANVLTF
cdr3_length: 15; clone_size: few; d_call: -; j_call: TRBJ2-7; v_call: TRBV12-5; cdr3_nt: TGTGCTAGTGGTTTGGCGGCGGGTTTAGCCGGTGAGCAGTACTTC; cdr3_aa: CASGLAAGLAGEQYF
cdr3_length: 14; clone_size: -; d_call: -; j_call: TRBJ2-7; v_call: TRBV11-2; cdr3_nt: TGTGCCAGCAGCCCCCGGGGGGCCTTGTCATGGCAGTACTTC; cdr3_aa: CASSPRGALSWQYF
cdr3_length: 17; clone_size: few; d_call: -; j_call: TRBJ1-4; v_call: TRBV2; cdr3_nt: TGTGCCAGCAGTGAAGCGCAGGTTCTTGCAACTAATGAAAAACTGTTTTTT; cdr3_aa: CASSEAQVLATNEKLFF
cdr3_length: 14; clone_size: -; d_call: TRBD1; j_call: TRBJ2-2; v_call: TRBV28; cdr3_nt: TGTGCCAGCACCGGACAGGGGAACACCGGGGAGCTGTTTTTT; cdr3_aa: CASTGQGNTGELFF
cdr3_length: 14; clone_size: -; d_call: TRBD1; j_call: TRBJ1-2; v_call: TRBV7-9; cdr3_nt: TGTGCCAGCAGCTCGAGACAGGGGGAGTATGGCTACACCTTC; cdr3_aa: CASSSRQGEYGYTF
cdr3_length: 19; clone_size: few; d_call: TRBD1; j_call: TRBJ1-5; v_call: TRBV6-1; cdr3_nt: TGTGCCAGCAGTGATAAGGGCCAGACAGGGGCTTATAGCAATCAGCCCCAGCATTTT; cdr3_aa: CASSDKGQTGAYSNQPQHF
cdr3_length: 17; clone_size: -; d_call: TRBD1; j_call: TRBJ1-6; v_call: TRBV6-1; cdr3_nt: TGTGCCAGCAGTGAGGTCGGGACAGGGTTTTATAATTCACCCCTCCACTTT; cdr3_aa: CASSEVGTGFYNSPLHF
cdr3_length: 16; clone_size: -; d_call: TRBD1; j_call: TRBJ1-2; v_call: TRBV15; cdr3_nt: TGTGCCACCAGCAGAGAGGGACAGGGGACCGCCTATGGCTACACCTTC; cdr3_aa: CATSREGQGTAYGYTF
cdr3_length: 15; clone_size: -; d_call: TRBD1; j_call: TRBJ1-2; v_call: TRBV7-8; cdr3_nt: TGTGCCAGCAGCTTACCGGGACAGTCCTCGGGTGGCTACACCTTC; cdr3_aa: CASSLPGQSSGGYTF
cdr3_length: 14; clone_size: -; d_call: TRBD1; j_call: TRBJ1-6; v_call: TRBV13; cdr3_nt: TGTGCCAGCAGCCAGGGACAGGGAGGATCACCCCTCCACTTT; cdr3_aa: CASSQGQGGSPLHF
cdr3_length: 14; clone_size: -; d_call: -; j_call: TRBJ1-1; v_call: TRBV30; cdr3_nt: TGTGCCTGGAGTGGGTTGACAGCGTATACTGAAGCTTTCTTT; cdr3_aa: CAWSGLTAYTEAFF
cdr3_length: 13; clone_size: -; d_call: -; j_call: TRBJ1-4; v_call: TRBV2; cdr3_nt: TGTGCCAGCAGGACAGAGGTCGGAGAAAAACTGTTTTTT; cdr3_aa: CASRTEVGEKLFF
cdr3_length: 13; clone_size: -; d_call: -; j_call: TRBJ1-2; v_call: TRBV5-8; cdr3_nt: TGTGCCAGCAGCTTGTCTGCGGTCTATGGCTACACCTTC; cdr3_aa: CASSLSAVYGYTF
cdr3_length: 17; clone_size: -; d_call: TRBD1; j_call: TRBJ2-7; v_call: TRBV18; cdr3_nt: TGTGCCAGCTCACCATCGCCGGACAGGGCTAAAACCTACGAGCAGTACTTC; cdr3_aa: CASSPSPDRAKTYEQYF
cdr3_length: 16; clone_size: few; d_call: -; j_call: TRBJ1-2; v_call: TRBV5-1; cdr3_nt: TGCGCCAGCAGCCTCTTGTGGGCAGTAGGTAACTATGGCTACACCTTC; cdr3_aa: CASSLLWAVGNYGYTF
cdr3_length: 14; clone_size: few; d_call: TRBD1; j_call: TRBJ1-2; v_call: TRBV6-6; cdr3_nt: TGTGCCAGCAGTCAGACAGGGGGATCGTATGGCTACACCTTC; cdr3_aa: CASSQTGGSYGYTF
cdr3_length: 14; clone_size: -; d_call: -; j_call: TRBJ2-3; v_call: TRBV2; cdr3_nt: TGTGCCAGCAGTGTTCTGGCTAGCACAGATACGCAGTATTTT; cdr3_aa: CASSVLASTDTQYF
cdr3_length: 15; clone_size: -; d_call: TRBD2; j_call: TRBJ2-7; v_call: TRBV7-2; cdr3_nt: TGTGCCAGCAGCTTGACTAGCGGGAGTTCCTACGAGCAGTACTTC; cdr3_aa: CASSLTSGSSYEQYF
cdr3_length: 16; clone_size: -; d_call: TRBD2; j_call: TRBJ2-7; v_call: TRBV7-2; cdr3_nt: TGTGCCAGCAGCTTAAGACTAGCGGGGGGGCTTTACGAGCAGTACTTC; cdr3_aa: CASSLRLAGGLYEQYF
cdr3_length: 14; clone_size: -; d_call: -; j_call: TRBJ1-4; v_call: TRBV2; cdr3_nt: TGTGCCAGCAGAGACAGTGGAATAGAGGAAAAACTGTTTTTT; cdr3_aa: CASRDSGIEEKLFF
cdr3_length: 11; clone_size: -; d_call: -; j_call: TRBJ1-1; v_call: TRBV6-5; cdr3_nt: TGTGCCAGCAGTTACCGGAGTGAAGCTTTCTTT; cdr3_aa: CASSYRSEAFF
cdr3_length: 18; clone_size: once; d_call: TRBD2; j_call: TRBJ2-2; v_call: TRBV4-2; cdr3_nt: TGTGCCAGCAGCCAAGCCTGGACTAGCGGGGGGAACACCGGGGAGCTGTTTTTT; cdr3_aa: CASSQAWTSGGNTGELFF